This is a list of T cell receptor beta chains from one sample in a study of neurological immune-mediated disorders. Each CDR3 protein is one row after TCRdb ran MiXCR on the 5' RACE reads. The sample contains tens of thousands of distinct CDR3 sequences, roughly 3.5% of which appear only once. Source material: PBMCs. These receptors originate from a man aged 30 to 39 with multiple sclerosis. The CDR3 runs from the conserved cysteine through the conserved F or W. A D gene is named only where the DNA matches it firmly. Sizes are listed as how often the clone was seen (once, few, many) or a class if it is expanded.

cdr3_aa,cdr3_nt,v_call,j_call,d_call,clone_size
CASSSRDGHNEQFF,TGTGCCAGCAGTTCCCGGGACGGACACAATGAGCAGTTCTTC,TRBV27,TRBJ2-1,-,many
CASSQNRANTEAFF,TGTGCCAGCAGCCAAAACAGGGCAAACACTGAAGCTTTCTTT,TRBV14,TRBJ1-1,-,few
CASSPRGQVNTEAFF,TGTGCCAGCAGCCCTAGGGGACAAGTGAACACTGAAGCTTTCTTT,TRBV11-2,TRBJ1-1,-,many
CAISVLAGAPHADTQYF,TGTGCCATCAGTGTCCTAGCGGGGGCCCCGCACGCAGATACGCAGTATTTT,TRBV10-3,TRBJ2-3,TRBD2,many
CASSLAGQKETQYF,TGCGCCAGCAGCTTGGCCGGCCAGAAAGAGACCCAGTACTTC,TRBV5-1,TRBJ2-5,-,many
CSARGSSSTGELFF,TGCAGTGCTAGAGGTAGTTCGAGCACCGGGGAGCTGTTTTTT,TRBV20-1,TRBJ2-2,-,many
CASSESGAINYGYTF,TGTGCCAGCAGTGAGTCAGGGGCCATTAACTATGGCTACACCTTC,TRBV25-1,TRBJ1-2,-,many
CASTLAGWSTGELFF,TGTGCCAGCACCCTAGCGGGATGGAGCACCGGGGAGCTGTTTTTT,TRBV12-3/TRBV12-4,TRBJ2-2,TRBD2,many
CASLTSGGQGLNEQFF,TGTGCCAGCTTGACTAGCGGGGGGCAAGGGCTCAATGAGCAGTTCTTC,TRBV28,TRBJ2-1,TRBD2,many
CASSLSRGYEQYF,TGTGCCAGCAGTTTATCGAGAGGGTACGAGCAGTACTTC,TRBV27,TRBJ2-7,-,many
CASSERAAGNQPQNF,TGCGCCAGCAGTGAGAGGGCGGCGGGCAATCAGCCCCAGAATTTT,TRBV10-2,TRBJ1-5,-,many
CASSARERGEAFF,TGTGCCAGCAGCGCCCGGGAGCGGGGGGAAGCTTTCTTT,TRBV7-9,TRBJ1-1,-,many
CASSLGGASGELFF,TGTGCTAGCAGCTTAGGGGGGGCATCCGGGGAGCTGTTTTTT,TRBV7-7,TRBJ2-2,-,many
CASSQTGSEAFF,TGTGCCAGCAGCCAAACAGGAAGTGAAGCTTTCTTT,TRBV3-1,TRBJ1-1,-,many
CASSSRTDEQYF,TGCGCCAGCAGCTCTCGGACTGATGAGCAGTACTTC,TRBV5-1,TRBJ2-7,-,medium-sized
CASSQAKPSGGRSYEQYF,TGCGCCAGCAGCCAAGCAAAACCTTCGGGAGGCCGCTCCTACGAGCAGTACTTC,TRBV4-1,TRBJ2-7,TRBD2,many
CASTPGWGTEAFF,TGTGCCAGCACCCCCGGTTGGGGAACTGAAGCTTTCTTT,TRBV5-5,TRBJ1-1,-,many
CASSLRVGYEQYF,TGTGCCAGCAGTTTGCGTGTGGGTTACGAGCAGTACTTC,TRBV12-3/TRBV12-4,TRBJ2-7,-,many
CASRNGDRDYQPQHF,TGTGCCAGCAGAAACGGAGACAGGGACTATCAGCCCCAGCATTTT,TRBV6-6,TRBJ1-5,TRBD1,many
CASSSQPPLAGVANEQFF,TGCGCCAGCAGCTCACAACCTCCCCTGGCGGGAGTAGCGAATGAGCAGTTCTTC,TRBV5-1,TRBJ2-1,TRBD2,many
CASSPNPREGRTDTQYF,TGTGCCAGCAGCCCAAACCCGCGGGAGGGGAGGACAGATACGCAGTATTTT,TRBV7-2,TRBJ2-3,TRBD2,many
CASSFGRRAYGYTF,TGTGCCAGCAGTTTTGGTCGACGGGCGTATGGCTACACCTTC,TRBV12-3/TRBV12-4,TRBJ1-2,-,many
CASGTYNEQFF,TGTGCCAGCGGGACATACAATGAGCAGTTCTTC,TRBV7-2,TRBJ2-1,-,many
CASSYSDMNEQFF,TGTGCCAGCAGTTACTCGGACATGAATGAGCAGTTCTTC,TRBV6-2/TRBV6-3,TRBJ2-1,-,many
CASSRGDTQYF,TGTGCCAGCAGCCGGGGGGATACGCAGTATTTT,TRBV12-3/TRBV12-4,TRBJ2-3,-,many
CASSLLGGGDGIQYF,TGTGCCAGCAGCCTCCTGGGAGGGGGAGACGGCATTCAGTACTTC,TRBV5-6,TRBJ2-4,-,many
CASGSEDTQYF,TGTGCCAGCGGATCAGAAGATACGCAGTATTTT,TRBV27,TRBJ2-3,-,many
CASSEEWWGYTF,TGTGCCAGCAGTGAAGAATGGTGGGGCTACACCTTC,TRBV6-1,TRBJ1-2,-,many
CASSQPQGTGYTF,TGTGCCAGCAGCCAGCCGCAAGGGACGGGCTACACCTTC,TRBV7-8,TRBJ1-2,-,many
CAISESTGIAEAFF,TGTGCCATCAGTGAGTCCACGGGGATTGCTGAAGCTTTCTTT,TRBV10-3,TRBJ1-1,-,many